The 8 T cell receptor beta chains listed next were all sequenced from one sample in a study of cytomegalovirus exposure and HLA in healthy donors. PCR used 60 Vbeta primers and 13 Jbeta primers. Libraries were prepared by immunoSEQ multiplex PCR; TCRdb keeps only in-frame clonotypes and omits some of them. Among about 160,000 clones listed, about four fifths were seen once. The sequenced material came from PBMCs. The receptors were sampled from a girl between 5 and 17 years old in good health and CMV-seropositive.

Regarding this clone: Mismatch with germline at one junction end may stem from a read error. The same CDR3 also results from other DNA sequences found in this sample. The CDR3 region is CATSDRGNSNQPQHF. The CDR3 region has the DNA TGCGCCACCAGCGACAGGGGAAATAGCAATCAGCCCCAGCATTTT. The genes are TRBV15 and TRBJ1-5; TRBD1 aligns across 8 bases. The germline gives CDR1 LNHNV, CDR2 YYDKDF (reference sequence). The CDR3 is 15 residues long.

A single count supports this clone. The gene calls are TRBV5-4 and TRBJ2-7; TRBD2 might be the D (7 bases). CDR1 and CDR2 (germline): SGHNT, YYREEE (reference sequence). V gave up 2 bases and J gave up 0 bases, with 18 bases separating them. The CDR3 runs to 17 residues. CDR3 residues: CASSLEGGLTRSYEQYF. For the CDR3, the DNA is TGTGCCAGCAGCTTAGAAGGGGGACTAACCCGCTCCTACGAGCAGTACTTC.

The chain has TRBV12-5 and TRBJ2-1, with a tentative D call TRBD1 (6 bases). V was clipped by 0 bases and J by 9 bases, with 15 bases between them. Germline V gene data show CDR1 as LGHNT and CDR2 as FRNRAP. The length of the CDR3 is 15 residues. In DNA, the CDR3 is TGTGCTAGTGGTTTGGTAGCAAGGCAGGGGATTGAGCAGTTCTTC. Protein: CASGLVARQGIEQFF.

The chain links TRBV27 to TRBJ1-5, with D perhaps matching TRBD1 (5 bases). The V end was cut by 1 base, the J end by 3 bases, with 19 bases between. Germline loops: CDR1 MNHEY, CDR2 SMNVEV (reference sequence). The CDR3 totals 18 residues. DNA for the CDR3: TGTGCCAGCAGTTTATACCGCCCAGGGAGGGCGTACAATCAGCCCCAGCATTTT. This encodes CASSLYRPGRAYNQPQHF.

This clone was counted once. The rearrangement links TRBV9 to TRBJ1-3, with D uncertain. The CDR3 is made up of 14 amino acids. Germline V gene lookup returns CDR1 SGDLS and CDR2 YYNGEE. Trimming took 0 bases from V and 0 from J, leaving 4 bases between them. The CDR3 DNA reads TGTGCCAGCAGCGTAGCACACTCTGGAAACACCATATATTTT. Protein product: CASSVAHSGNTIYF.

The table lists this clone with a count of one. The chain links TRBV6-1 to TRBJ2-7; TRBD2 agrees at 9 bases. Germline V CDR1 and CDR2: MNHNS, SASEGT. With 5 bases clipped from V and 4 bases from J, the junction kept 9 bases outside the gene matches. The CDR3 has 15 residues. CDR3 sequence reads: CASSKGSGGTYEQYF. The CDR3 region has the DNA TGTGCCAGCAGTAAAGGTAGCGGGGGCACTTACGAGCAGTACTTC.

This chain joins TRBV11-2 and TRBJ2-7, with 7 bases identical to TRBD1. This CDR3 contains 14 residues. V was clipped by 1 base and J by 7 bases; unmatched bases: 7. In germline, CDR1 is SGHAT, CDR2 FQNNGV. This chain's CDR3 is CASSLGVRGQEQYF. The CDR3, as DNA: TGTGCCAGCAGCTTAGGGGTTAGGGGGCAAGAGCAGTACTTC.

The CDR3 sequence: CAWRAGSNLDGYTF. In DNA, the CDR3 is TGTGCCTGGAGGGCAGGGTCGAATCTAGATGGCTACACCTTC. This chain joins TRBV30 and TRBJ1-2; D is perhaps TRBD1 (5 bases). V was pared by 3 bases and J by 6 bases, with 17 bases between. Germline CDR1 is GTSNPN and CDR2 is SVGIG (reference sequence). The CDR3 runs to 14 residues.